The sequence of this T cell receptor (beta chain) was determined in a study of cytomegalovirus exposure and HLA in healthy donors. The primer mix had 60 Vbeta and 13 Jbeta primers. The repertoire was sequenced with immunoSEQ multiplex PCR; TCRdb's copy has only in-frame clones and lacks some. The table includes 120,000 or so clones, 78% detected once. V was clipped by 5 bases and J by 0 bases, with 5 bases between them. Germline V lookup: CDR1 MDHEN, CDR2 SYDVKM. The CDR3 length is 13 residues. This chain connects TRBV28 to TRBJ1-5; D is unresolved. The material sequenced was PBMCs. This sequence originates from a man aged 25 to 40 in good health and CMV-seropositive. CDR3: CASSVYSNQPQHF. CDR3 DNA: TGTGCCAGCAGTGTCTATAGCAATCAGCCCCAGCATTTT. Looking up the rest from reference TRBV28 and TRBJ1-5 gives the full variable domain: DVKVTQSSRYLVKRTGEKVFLECVQDMDHENMFWYRQDPGLGLRLIYFSYDVKMKEKGDIPEGYSVSREKKERFSLILESASTNQTSMYLCASSVYSNQPQHFGDGTRLSIL.